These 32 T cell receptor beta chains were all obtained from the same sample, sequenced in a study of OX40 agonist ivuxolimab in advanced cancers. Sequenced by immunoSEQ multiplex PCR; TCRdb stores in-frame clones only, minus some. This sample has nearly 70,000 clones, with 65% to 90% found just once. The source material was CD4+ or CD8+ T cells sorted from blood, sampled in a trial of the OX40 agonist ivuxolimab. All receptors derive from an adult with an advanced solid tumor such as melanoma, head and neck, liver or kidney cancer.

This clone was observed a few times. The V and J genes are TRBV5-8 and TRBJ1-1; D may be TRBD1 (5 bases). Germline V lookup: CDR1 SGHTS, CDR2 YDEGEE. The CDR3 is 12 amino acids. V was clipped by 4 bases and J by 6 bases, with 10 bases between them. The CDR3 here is CASSGGVAEAFF. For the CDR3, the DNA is TGTGCCAGCAGCGGAGGGGTCGCTGAAGCTTTCTTT.

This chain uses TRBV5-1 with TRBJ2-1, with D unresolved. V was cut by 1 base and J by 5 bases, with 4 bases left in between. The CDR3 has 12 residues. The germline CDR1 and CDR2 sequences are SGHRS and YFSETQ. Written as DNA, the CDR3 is TGCGCCAGCAGCTTGAAGAACAATGAGCAGTTCTTC. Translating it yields CASSLKNNEQFF.

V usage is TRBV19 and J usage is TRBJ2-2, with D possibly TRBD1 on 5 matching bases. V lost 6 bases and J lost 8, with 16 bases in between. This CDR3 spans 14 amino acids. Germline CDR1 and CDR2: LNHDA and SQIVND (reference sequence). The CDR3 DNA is TGTGCCAGTAGAGCTCAGGGTGGTGGTGGGGAGCTGTTTTTT. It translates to CASRAQGGGGELFF.

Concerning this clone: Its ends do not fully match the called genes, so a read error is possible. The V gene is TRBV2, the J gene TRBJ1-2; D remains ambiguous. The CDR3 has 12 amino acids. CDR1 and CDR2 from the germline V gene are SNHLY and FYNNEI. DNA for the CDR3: TGTGCCAGCAGGGGTAGTACTTATGACTACACCTTC. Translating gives CASRGSTYDYTF.

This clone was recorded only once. As DNA, the CDR3 is TGTGCCAGTCAAAAGCGGGCTGAAGCTTTCTTT. Amino acid sequence: CASQKRAEAFF. V usage is TRBV19 and J usage is TRBJ1-1; D remains unclear. V dropped 8 bases and J dropped 6 bases, with 10 bases sitting between them. Germline V gene lookup returns CDR1 LNHDA and CDR2 SQIVND (reference sequence). The length of the CDR3 is 11 residues.

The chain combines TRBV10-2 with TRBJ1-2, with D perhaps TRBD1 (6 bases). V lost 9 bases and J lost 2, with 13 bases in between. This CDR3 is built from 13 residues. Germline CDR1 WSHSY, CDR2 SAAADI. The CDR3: CASSQGLNYGYTF. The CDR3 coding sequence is TGCGCCAGTAGCCAGGGGCTGAACTATGGCTACACCTTC.

CDR3 residues: CASRKQTGNYEQYF. The DNA for the CDR3 is TGTGCCAGCAGAAAACAGACAGGAAACTACGAGCAGTACTTC. The chain employs TRBV27 and TRBJ2-7; tentatively, D is TRBD1 (6 bases). V was clipped by 6 bases and J by 3 bases, with 15 bases between them. In germline, CDR1 is MNHEY, CDR2 SMNVEV (reference sequence). CDR3 length: 14 residues.

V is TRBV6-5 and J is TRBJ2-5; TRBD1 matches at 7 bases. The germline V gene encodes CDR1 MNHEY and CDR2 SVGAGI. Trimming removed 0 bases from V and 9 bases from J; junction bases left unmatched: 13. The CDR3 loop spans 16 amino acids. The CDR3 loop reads CASSYSSTGRLGAQYF. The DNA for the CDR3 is TGTGCCAGCAGTTACTCGTCGACAGGGCGCCTGGGGGCCCAGTACTTC.

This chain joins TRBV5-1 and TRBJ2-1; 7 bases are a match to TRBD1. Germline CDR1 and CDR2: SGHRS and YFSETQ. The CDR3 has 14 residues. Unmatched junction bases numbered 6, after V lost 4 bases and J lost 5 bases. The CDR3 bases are TGCGCCAGCAGCACCGACAGGGTTAACAATGAGCAGTTCTTC. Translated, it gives CASSTDRVNNEQFF.

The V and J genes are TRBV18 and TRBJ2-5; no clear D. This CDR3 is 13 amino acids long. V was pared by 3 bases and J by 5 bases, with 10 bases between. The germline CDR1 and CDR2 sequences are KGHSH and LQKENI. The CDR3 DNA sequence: TGTGCCAGCTCACCTAACATGGGGGAGACCCAGTACTTC. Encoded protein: CASSPNMGETQYF.

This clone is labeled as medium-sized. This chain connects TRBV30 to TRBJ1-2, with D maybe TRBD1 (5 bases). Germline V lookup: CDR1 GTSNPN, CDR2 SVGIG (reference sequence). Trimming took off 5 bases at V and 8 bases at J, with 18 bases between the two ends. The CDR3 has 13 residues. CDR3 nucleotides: TGTGCCTGGGGTCGGGACCGTCCTATGGGCTACACCTTC. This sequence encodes CAWGRDRPMGYTF.

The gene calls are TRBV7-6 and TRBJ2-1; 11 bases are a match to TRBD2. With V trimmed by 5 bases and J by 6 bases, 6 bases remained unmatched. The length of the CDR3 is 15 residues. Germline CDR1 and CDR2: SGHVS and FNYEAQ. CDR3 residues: CASSPLAGGSNEQFF. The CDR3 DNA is TGTGCCAGCAGCCCCCTAGCGGGGGGCTCCAATGAGCAGTTCTTC.

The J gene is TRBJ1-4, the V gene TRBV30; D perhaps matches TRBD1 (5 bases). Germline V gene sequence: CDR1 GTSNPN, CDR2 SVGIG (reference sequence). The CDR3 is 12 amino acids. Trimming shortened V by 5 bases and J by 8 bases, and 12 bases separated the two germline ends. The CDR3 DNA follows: TGTGCCTGGCGAGGGGAGGGGGAAAAACTGTTTTTT. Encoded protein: CAWRGEGEKLFF.

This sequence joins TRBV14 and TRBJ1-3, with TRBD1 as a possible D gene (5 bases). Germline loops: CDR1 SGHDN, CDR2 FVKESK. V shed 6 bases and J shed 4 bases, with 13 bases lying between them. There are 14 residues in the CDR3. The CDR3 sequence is CASRTGGRGNTIYF. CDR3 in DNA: TGTGCCAGCAGAACCGGGGGTCGAGGAAACACCATATATTTT.

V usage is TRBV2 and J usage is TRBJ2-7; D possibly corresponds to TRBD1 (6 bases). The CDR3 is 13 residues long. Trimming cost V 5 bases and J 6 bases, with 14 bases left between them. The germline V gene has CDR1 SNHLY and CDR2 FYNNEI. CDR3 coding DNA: TGTGCCAGCAGTTTCTCCACAGGGACCGAGCAGTACTTC. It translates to CASSFSTGTEQYF.

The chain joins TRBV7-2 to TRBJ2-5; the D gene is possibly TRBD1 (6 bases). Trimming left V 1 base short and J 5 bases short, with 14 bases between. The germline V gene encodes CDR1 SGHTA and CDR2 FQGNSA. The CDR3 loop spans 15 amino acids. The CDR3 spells CASSLGRNRVETQYF. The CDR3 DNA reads TGTGCCAGCAGCTTAGGCCGAAACAGGGTGGAGACCCAGTACTTC.

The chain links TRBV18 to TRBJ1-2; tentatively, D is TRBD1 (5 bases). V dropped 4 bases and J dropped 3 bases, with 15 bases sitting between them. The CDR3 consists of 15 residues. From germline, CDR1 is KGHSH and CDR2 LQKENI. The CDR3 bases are TGTGCCAGCTCACTCTCAGGGAGTGATGACTATGGCTACACCTTC. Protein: CASSLSGSDDYGYTF.

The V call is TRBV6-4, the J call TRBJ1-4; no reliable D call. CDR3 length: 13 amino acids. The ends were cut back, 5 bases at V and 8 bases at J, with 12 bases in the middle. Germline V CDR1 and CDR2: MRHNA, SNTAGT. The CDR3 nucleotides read TGTGCCAGCAGTAAAGTAAAGGGCGAAAAACTGTTTTTT. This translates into CASSKVKGEKLFF.

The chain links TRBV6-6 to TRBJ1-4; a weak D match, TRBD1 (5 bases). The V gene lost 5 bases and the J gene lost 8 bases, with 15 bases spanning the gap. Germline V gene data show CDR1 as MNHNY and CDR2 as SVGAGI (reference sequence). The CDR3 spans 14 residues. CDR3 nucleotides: TGTGCCAGCAGTCTGGGACTTTCTCGGGAAAAACTGTTTTTT. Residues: CASSLGLSREKLFF.

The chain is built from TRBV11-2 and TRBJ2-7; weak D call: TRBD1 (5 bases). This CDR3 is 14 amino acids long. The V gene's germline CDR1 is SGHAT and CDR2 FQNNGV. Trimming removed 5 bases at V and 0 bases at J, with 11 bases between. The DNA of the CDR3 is TGTGCCAGCAGCCGAGTGGACACCTCCTACGAGCAGTACTTC. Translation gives CASSRVDTSYEQYF.

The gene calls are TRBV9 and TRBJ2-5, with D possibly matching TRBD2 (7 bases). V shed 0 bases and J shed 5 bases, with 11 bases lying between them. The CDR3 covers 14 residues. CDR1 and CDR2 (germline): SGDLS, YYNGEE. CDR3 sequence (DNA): TGTGCCAGCAGCGTAGGAGGGGGGGCGGAGACCCAGTACTTC. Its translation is CASSVGGGAETQYF.

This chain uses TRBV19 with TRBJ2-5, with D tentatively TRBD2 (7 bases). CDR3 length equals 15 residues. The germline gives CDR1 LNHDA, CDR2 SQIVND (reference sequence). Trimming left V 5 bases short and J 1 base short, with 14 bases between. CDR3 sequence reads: CASSLPGGPQETQYF. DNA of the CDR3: TGTGCCAGTAGTTTACCGGGGGGCCCCCAAGAGACCCAGTACTTC.

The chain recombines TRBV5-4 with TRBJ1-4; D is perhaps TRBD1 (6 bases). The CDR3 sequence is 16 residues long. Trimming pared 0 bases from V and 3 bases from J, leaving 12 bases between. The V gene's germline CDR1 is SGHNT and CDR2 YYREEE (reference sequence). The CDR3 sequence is CASSLAGGDPNEKLFF. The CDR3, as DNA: TGTGCCAGCAGCTTGGCTGGGGGCGACCCTAATGAAAAACTGTTTTTT.

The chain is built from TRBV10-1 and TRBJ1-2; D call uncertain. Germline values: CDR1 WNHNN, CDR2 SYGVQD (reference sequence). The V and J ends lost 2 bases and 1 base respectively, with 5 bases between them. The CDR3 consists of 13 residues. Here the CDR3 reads CASSEPLNYGYTF. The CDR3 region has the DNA TGCGCCAGCAGTGAGCCCCTTAACTATGGCTACACCTTC.

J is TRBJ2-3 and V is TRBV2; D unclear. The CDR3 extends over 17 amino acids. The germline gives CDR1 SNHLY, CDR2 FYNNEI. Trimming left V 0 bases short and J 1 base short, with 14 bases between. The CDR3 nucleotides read TGTGCCAGCAGTGAAGCGCTTGGGCTATGGGGCACAGATACGCAGTATTTT. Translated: CASSEALGLWGTDTQYF.

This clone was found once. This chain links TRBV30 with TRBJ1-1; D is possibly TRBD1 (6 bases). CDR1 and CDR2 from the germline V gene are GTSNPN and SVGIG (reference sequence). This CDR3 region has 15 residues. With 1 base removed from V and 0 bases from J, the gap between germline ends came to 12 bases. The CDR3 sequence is CAWSENRAVNTEAFF. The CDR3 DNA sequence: TGTGCCTGGAGTGAAAACAGGGCCGTGAACACTGAAGCTTTCTTT.

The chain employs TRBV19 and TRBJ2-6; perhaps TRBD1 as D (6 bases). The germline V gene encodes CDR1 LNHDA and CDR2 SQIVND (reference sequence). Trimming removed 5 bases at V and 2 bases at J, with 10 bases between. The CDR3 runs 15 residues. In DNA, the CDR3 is TGTGCCAGTAGTGATTGGACAGCTGGGGCCAACGTCCTGACTTTC. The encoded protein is CASSDWTAGANVLTF.

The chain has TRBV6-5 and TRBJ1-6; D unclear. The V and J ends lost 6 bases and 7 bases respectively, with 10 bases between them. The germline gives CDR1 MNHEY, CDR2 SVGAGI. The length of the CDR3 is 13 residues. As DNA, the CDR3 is TGTGCCAGCAGAAAAGGTGGGAATTCACCCCTCCACTTT. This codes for CASRKGGNSPLHF.

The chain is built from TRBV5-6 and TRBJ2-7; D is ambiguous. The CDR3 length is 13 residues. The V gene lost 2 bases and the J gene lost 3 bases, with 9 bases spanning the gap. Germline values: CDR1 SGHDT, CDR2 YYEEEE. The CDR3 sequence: CASSFLDGYEQYF. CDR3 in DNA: TGTGCCAGCAGCTTCTTGGACGGCTACGAGCAGTACTTC.

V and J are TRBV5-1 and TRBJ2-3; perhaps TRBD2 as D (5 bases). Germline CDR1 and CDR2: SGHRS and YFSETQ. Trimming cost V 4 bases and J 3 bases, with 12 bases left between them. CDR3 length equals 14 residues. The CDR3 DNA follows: TGCGCCAGCAGCCCCAACGGGGTTACAGATACGCAGTATTTT. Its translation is CASSPNGVTDTQYF.

Written as DNA, the CDR3 is TGTGCCAGCAACCAAATTTCGCAGTACGGCACAGATACGCAGTATTTT. This encodes CASNQISQYGTDTQYF. The chain combines TRBV27 with TRBJ2-3, with D hard to call. The CDR3 consists of 16 residues. Germline CDR1 reads MNHEY; CDR2 reads SMNVEV (reference sequence). Trimming pared 7 bases from V and 1 base from J, leaving 18 bases between.

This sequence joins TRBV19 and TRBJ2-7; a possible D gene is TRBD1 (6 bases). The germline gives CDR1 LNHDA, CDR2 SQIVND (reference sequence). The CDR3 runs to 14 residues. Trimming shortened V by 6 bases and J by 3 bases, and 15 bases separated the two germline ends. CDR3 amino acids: CASSRQVKDYEQYF. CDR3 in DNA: TGTGCCAGTAGCAGACAGGTGAAGGACTACGAGCAGTACTTC.